Listed below are T cell receptor beta chains from one sample, sequenced in a study of prognosis after radiotherapy for stage I lung cancer. MiXCR, run by TCRdb on the multiplex PCR reads, gives a single entry per CDR3 protein. Among 30,000 to 35,000 distinct CDR3 sequences listed, approximately 51% were seen once. This specimen consisted of PBMCs, obtained before or after stereotactic body radiation therapy (not recorded which). The receptor source for this set is a donor over 45 with non-small cell lung cancer. Each CDR3 is given with its conserved first and last residue. The D gene is left open where the match is weak. The size of a clone is reported for some rows only, either as once, few or many, or as a class for expanded clones.

length	D	size	V	J	DNA	CDR3
16	TRBD2	once	TRBV5-1	TRBJ2-2	TGCGCCAGCAGCTTTCCTAGCGGGATGGACACCGGGGAGCTGTTTTTT	CASSFPSGMDTGELFF
12	NA	NA	TRBV28	TRBJ2-1	TGTGCCAGCAAGTTCATATACAATGAGCAGTTCTTC	CASKFIYNEQFF
14	TRBD1	once	TRBV30	TRBJ1-2	TGTGCCTGGAGAATACAGGGGAGTGGTTATGGCTACACCTTC	CAWRIQGSGYGYTF
15	TRBD1	many	TRBV20-1	TRBJ2-1	TGCAGTGCTAGTACCCCCAGACAGGGCCGGAATGAGCAGTTCTTC	CSASTPRQGRNEQFF
15	TRBD1	once	TRBV5-1	TRBJ2-1	TGCGCCAGCGTTAAACGACCGGGGACAGTTAATGAGCAGTTCTTC	CASVKRPGTVNEQFF
14	NA	many	TRBV6-5	TRBJ2-7	TGTGCCAGCAGTTACGAACAGTTCTCCTACGAGCAGTACTTC	CASSYEQFSYEQYF
14	NA	once	TRBV10-3	TRBJ1-6	TGTGCCATCAGTGCAGGTTGTAGTTATTCACCCCTCCACTTT	CAISAGCSYSPLHF
13	NA	once	TRBV30	TRBJ2-7	TGTGCCTGGCTTGGTCCTAGCTCCTACGAGCAGTACTTC	CAWLGPSSYEQYF
10	NA	NA	TRBV7-8	TRBJ2-3	TGTGCCAGCATATCCGGCAAGCAGTATTTT	CASISGKQYF
15	TRBD1	once	TRBV9	TRBJ2-2	TGTGCCAGCAGCGGCGGGGACAGGGACACCGGGGAGCTGTTTTTT	CASSGGDRDTGELFF
16	TRBD2	many	TRBV6-5	TRBJ2-2	TGTGCCAGCAGTTACTACGCTAGCGGGAGCACCGGGGAGCTGTTTTTT	CASSYYASGSTGELFF
11	NA	NA	TRBV7-2	TRBJ2-1	TGTGCCGGCAGCTTAGAGGCTGAGCGGTTCTTC	CAGSLEAERFF
13	TRBD1	many	TRBV14	TRBJ1-1	TGTGCCAGCAGCCCCTTAAGGGGGCGCGGAACTTTCTTT	CASSPLRGRGTFF
15	NA	NA	TRBV11-3	TRBJ2-2	TGTGCCAGCAGCTCATCAGGGGTTTCTGCCGGGGAGCTGTTTTTT	CASSSSGVSAGELFF
14	NA	medium-sized	TRBV7-8	TRBJ1-5	TGTGCCAGCAGCTTATGGGGAAAAGATCAGCCCCAGCATTTT	CASSLWGKDQPQHF
15	TRBD1	many	TRBV29-1	TRBJ1-5	TGCAGCGTGACGGGACAGGGGACGGGCAATCAGCCCCAGCATTTT	CSVTGQGTGNQPQHF
15	TRBD2	many	TRBV30	TRBJ2-3	TGTGCCTGGGGGCGGGCTAGCGGGAGGGCAGATACGCAGTATTTT	CAWGRASGRADTQYF
13	NA	NA	TRBV12-3/TRBV12-4	TRBJ2-7	TGTGCCAGCATCCCCAACGGGCGGAACGAGCAGTACTTC	CASIPNGRNEQYF
12	NA	many	TRBV20-1	TRBJ1-1	TGCAGTGCTGGGCTGGGCAGGGCTGAAGCTTTCTTT	CSAGLGRAEAFF
17	TRBD2	NA	TRBV9	TRBJ2-3	TGTGCCAGCAGCCTCCGGACTAGCGGGAGTGGCACAGATACGCAGTATTTT	CASSLRTSGSGTDTQYF
15	TRBD1	many	TRBV19	TRBJ1-1	TGTGCCAGTAGTATGGTAGGACAGGGGAACACTGAAGCTTTCTTT	CASSMVGQGNTEAFF
11	NA	many	TRBV30	TRBJ2-5	TGTGCCTGGGGGGGGCGAGAGACCCAGTACTTC	CAWGGRETQYF
13	NA	many	TRBV19	TRBJ1-2	TGTGCCAGTAGGCCGACAGCTAACTATGGCTACACCTTC	CASRPTANYGYTF
14	NA	many	TRBV3-1	TRBJ2-3	TGTGCCAGCAGCTCAGGTCTCCGCACAGATACGCAGTATTTT	CASSSGLRTDTQYF
16	TRBD2	many	TRBV30	TRBJ2-1	TGTGCCTGGAGCAACATCGGACTAGCGGGGACTAATGAGCAGTTCTTC	CAWSNIGLAGTNEQFF
15	NA	many	TRBV7-9	TRBJ2-2	TGTGCCAGCAGCTTCGCCGATACAGGGAGGGGGGAGCTGTTTTTT	CASSFADTGRGELFF
16	TRBD1	many	TRBV5-6	TRBJ2-2	TGTGCCAGCAGCCAAAGAACAGGGGGCGGTACCGGGGAGCTGTTTTTT	CASSQRTGGGTGELFF
15	NA	once	TRBV12-3/TRBV12-4	TRBJ2-1	TGTGCCAGCATTTTAAGTCAGTTCGACTACAATGAGCAGTTCTTC	CASILSQFDYNEQFF
14	NA	many	TRBV20-1	TRBJ2-4	TGCAGTGCTGAAGAGGGAGGTAGAAGAGACATTCAGTACTTC	CSAEEGGRRDIQYF
14	NA	NA	TRBV7-2	TRBJ1-1	TGTGCCAGAGGCCCGAGGGGGGGTGGGACTGAAGCTTTCTTT	CARGPRGGGTEAFF
15	TRBD2	NA	TRBV6-2/TRBV6-3	TRBJ2-7	TGTGCCAGCATCCGAGGACTAGCCGACTCCGGTGGTGCGTACTTC	CASIRGLADSGGAYF
19	NA	many	TRBV7-2	TRBJ2-1	TGTGCCAGCAGCCTCGATATAGGGGGGAGACTAGGGACTGACAATGAGCAGTTCTTC	CASSLDIGGRLGTDNEQFF
13	NA	medium-sized	TRBV30	TRBJ1-2	TGTGCCTGGAGTATAGGGTGGGGGAATGGCTACACCTTC	CAWSIGWGNGYTF
13	NA	NA	TRBV30	TRBJ2-2	TGTGCCTGGAACATGGCTAACACCGGGGAGCTGTTTTTT	CAWNMANTGELFF
15	NA	few	TRBV7-3	TRBJ2-3	TGTGCCAGCAGCTTTGCGGGTCGGACGCTAGATACGCAGTATTTT	CASSFAGRTLDTQYF
16	NA	NA	TRBV9	TRBJ2-7	TGTGCCAGCAGCGTGGACATACCCCCCTCAAGCTACGAGCAGTACTTC	CASSVDIPPSSYEQYF
15	NA	NA	TRBV20-1	TRBJ2-1	TGCAGTGCTAGATTCACTATCGGGAGAACCGATGAGCAGTTCTTC	CSARFTIGRTDEQFF
16	NA	once	TRBV7-2	TRBJ2-2	TGTGCCAGCAGCTTAGCTCCGGGGGGCACCACCGGGGAGCTGTTTTTT	CASSLAPGGTTGELFF
15	TRBD1	once	TRBV20-1	TRBJ1-5	TGCAGTGCAGGGACAGGGGTTTATAGCAATCAGCCCCAGCATTTT	CSAGTGVYSNQPQHF
14	NA	NA	TRBV7-8	TRBJ1-1	TGTGCCAGCAGCTTAAAGGAGCATATAACTGAAGCTTCCTTT	CASSLKEHITEASF
12	NA	many	TRBV6-2/TRBV6-3	TRBJ2-7	TGTGCCAGCAGTTATACATCTAGGAGGCAGTACTTC	CASSYTSRRQYF
17	NA	NA	TRBV25-1	TRBJ2-1	TGTGCCAGCAGCCATCATGGGGTCTTTATCCGGGAGAATGAGCAGTTCTTC	CASSHHGVFIRENEQFF